These T cell receptor beta chains were read from a single sample in a study of response to subunit inactivated influenza vaccine. TCRdb reprocessed the RT-PCR reads via MiXCR and lists one record per CDR3 protein. The sample includes approximately 680,000 distinct CDR3 sequences, about a sixth of them seen just once. Here the sequenced sample was PBMCs from blood, taken about 12 days after vaccination. Receptors were obtained from a man in his forties or fifties who received an inactivated influenza vaccine. Each CDR3 is given without its conserved first and last residue.

J: TRBJ1-1; V: TRBV5-1; CDR3: ASSTLTGGSAEAF
J: TRBJ1-1; V: TRBV7-2; CDR3: ASSLWAARREAF
J: TRBJ2-2; V: TRBV5-1; CDR3: ASSLVVTNTGELF
J: TRBJ2-5; V: TRBV4-1; CDR3: ASSQGDRLMGETQY
J: TRBJ1-2; V: TRBV5-1; CDR3: ASSLAAGLYGYT
J: TRBJ1-2; V: TRBV29-1; CDR3: SGTSPNYGYT
J: TRBJ2-7; V: TRBV5-6; CDR3: ASSLVSQTYEQY
J: TRBJ2-1; V: TRBV19; CDR3: ASSIRSGLGPYNEQF
J: TRBJ1-1; V: TRBV20-1; CDR3: SARVRGRRTNTEAF
J: TRBJ2-1; V: TRBV7-9; CDR3: ASSPGRIRYNEQF
J: TRBJ2-7; V: TRBV28; CDR3: ASSRRGGKGSYEQY
J: TRBJ1-6; V: TRBV20-1; CDR3: SAREGGANNSPLH
J: TRBJ1-1; V: TRBV11-2; CDR3: ASSLEVRVWGGGTEAF
J: TRBJ2-5; V: TRBV5-1; CDR3: ASSFPEETQY
J: TRBJ2-1; V: TRBV11-2; CDR3: ASSFGLANEQF
J: TRBJ2-7; V: TRBV10-3; CDR3: AIRPGLAGEGEQY
J: TRBJ1-2; V: TRBV20-1; CDR3: SAAQGQQKNGYT
J: TRBJ2-3; V: TRBV5-1; CDR3: ASSPTGTGGPDTQY
J: TRBJ2-3; V: TRBV10-3; CDR3: AISEKDTSTDTQY
J: TRBJ1-5; V: TRBV7-2; CDR3: ASSLRMAQPQH
J: TRBJ1-1; V: TRBV12-5; CDR3: ASGDTARGRWGTEAF
J: TRBJ2-3; V: TRBV12-3/TRBV12-4; CDR3: ASSQHGSTDTQY
J: TRBJ2-7; V: TRBV12-3/TRBV12-4; CDR3: ASRLGTSGYEQY
J: TRBJ2-3; V: TRBV2; CDR3: ASIRLAVADTQY
J: TRBJ2-7; V: TRBV7-2; CDR3: ASSSLGEGEQY
J: TRBJ2-3; V: TRBV29-1; CDR3: SVSSGRATDTQY
J: TRBJ1-6; V: TRBV5-1; CDR3: ASRSTREDSPLH
J: TRBJ1-2; V: TRBV20-1; CDR3: SASRGGTQGYT
J: TRBJ2-2; V: TRBV4-2; CDR3: ASSQDIRMTTGELF
J: TRBJ2-1; V: TRBV7-2; CDR3: ASSLAGLAAHEQF
J: TRBJ2-7; V: TRBV4-2; CDR3: ASSLQRDDEQY
J: TRBJ2-7; V: TRBV29-1; CDR3: SVEWGGGGIDEQY
J: TRBJ2-5; V: TRBV29-1; CDR3: STQRSSPQETQY
J: TRBJ2-7; V: TRBV20-1; CDR3: RPPPGLVSYEQY
J: TRBJ1-6; V: TRBV5-6; CDR3: ASSLKYRDDSPLH
J: TRBJ2-5; V: TRBV28; CDR3: ASSTGQLKETQY
J: TRBJ2-3; V: TRBV7-9; CDR3: ASRGLGLDTQY
J: TRBJ2-1; V: TRBV30; CDR3: AWSRGGTSGIHEQF
J: TRBJ1-5; V: TRBV2; CDR3: ASSVGGSHQPQH
J: TRBJ1-1; V: TRBV14; CDR3: ASSQKRGYWAF
J: TRBJ2-5; V: TRBV9; CDR3: ASSVATGRSPQETQY
J: TRBJ2-7; V: TRBV6-2/TRBV6-3; CDR3: ASSYALDYSSYEQY